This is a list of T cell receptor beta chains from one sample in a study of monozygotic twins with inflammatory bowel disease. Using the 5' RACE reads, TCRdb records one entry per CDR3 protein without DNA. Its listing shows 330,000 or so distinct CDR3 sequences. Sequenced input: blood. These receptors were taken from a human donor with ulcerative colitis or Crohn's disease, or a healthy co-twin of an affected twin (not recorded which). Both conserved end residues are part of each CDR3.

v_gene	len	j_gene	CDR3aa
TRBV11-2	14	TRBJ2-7	CASSFGTASYEQYF
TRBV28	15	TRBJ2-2	CASDSSGSSTGELFF
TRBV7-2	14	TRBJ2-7	CASSSWRESYEQYF
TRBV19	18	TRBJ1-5	CASSIYGTGGNSNQPQHF
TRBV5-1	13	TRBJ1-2	CASSSLTGDGYTF
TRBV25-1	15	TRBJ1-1	CASSESGTANTEAFF
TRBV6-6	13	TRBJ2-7	CASSYGAAYEQYF
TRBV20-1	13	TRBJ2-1	CSAKRWEGNEQFF
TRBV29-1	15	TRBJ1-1	CSVEEGWGAHTEAFF
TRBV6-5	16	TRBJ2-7	CASSYKRTSAGYEQYF
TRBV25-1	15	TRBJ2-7	CASSGPVGGSYEQYF
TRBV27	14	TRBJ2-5	CASSLSPGEETQYF
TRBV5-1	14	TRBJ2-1	CASSLVQNDNEQFF
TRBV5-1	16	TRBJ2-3	CASSLVGLPSTDTQYF
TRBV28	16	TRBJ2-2	CASSRAGGVGPGELFF
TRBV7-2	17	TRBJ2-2	CASSFPGLAVPTGELFF
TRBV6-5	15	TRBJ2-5	CASSSGPGARETQYF
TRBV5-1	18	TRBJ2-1	CASSLEVAGGPLHNEQFF
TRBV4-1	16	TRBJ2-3	CASSQAVGGPADTQYF
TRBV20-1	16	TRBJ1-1	CSASPPIDSLNTEAFF
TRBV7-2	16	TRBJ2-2	CASSERSRLNTGELFF
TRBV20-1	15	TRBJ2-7	CSARGTSGGSYEQYF
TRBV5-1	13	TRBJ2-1	CASSLALGNEQFF
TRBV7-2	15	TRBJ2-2	CASSLLRGATGELFF
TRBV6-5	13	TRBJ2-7	CASSQGVSYEQYF
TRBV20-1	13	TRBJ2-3	CSAQTRVTDTQYF
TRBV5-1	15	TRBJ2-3	CASIPSSGGTDTQYF
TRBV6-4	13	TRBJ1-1	CASSRGANTEAFF
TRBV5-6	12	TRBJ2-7	CASSANRREQYF
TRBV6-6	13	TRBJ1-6	CASSYAENSPLHF
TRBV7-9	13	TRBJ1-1	CASTYTGNTEAFF
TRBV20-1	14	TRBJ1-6	CSGTGSTYNSPLHF
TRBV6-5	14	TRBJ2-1	CASSSRALGGEQFF
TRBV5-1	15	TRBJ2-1	CASKPGVSSYNEQFF
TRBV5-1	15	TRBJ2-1	CASSRGLAGWNEQFF
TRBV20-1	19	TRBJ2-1	CSARDHGLAGGRNYNEQFF
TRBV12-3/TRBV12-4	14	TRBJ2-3	CASSFQGTLDTQYF
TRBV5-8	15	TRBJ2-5	CASSLVKGYRATQYF
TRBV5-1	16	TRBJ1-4	CASSLGEALTGEKLFF
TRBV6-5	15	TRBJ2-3	CASSLDRASTDTQYF
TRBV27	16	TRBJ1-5	CASSAGGGRSNQPQHF
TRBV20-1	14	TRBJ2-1	CSVQRTSGRNEQFF
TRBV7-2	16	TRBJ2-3	CASSWTSGISTDTQYF
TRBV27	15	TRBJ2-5	CASSLRLANPETQYF
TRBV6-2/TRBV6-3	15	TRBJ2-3	CASRPDRNEADTQYF
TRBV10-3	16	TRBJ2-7	CATRSSRGQAKDEQYF
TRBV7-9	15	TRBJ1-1	CASSLGEGDREYCLF
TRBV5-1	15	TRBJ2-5	CASSLVDPEQETQYF
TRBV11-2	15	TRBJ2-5	CASIRASGGPETQYF
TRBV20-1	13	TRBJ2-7	CSAYRQSAYEQYF
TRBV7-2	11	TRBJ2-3	CASSTADTQYF
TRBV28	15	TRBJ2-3	CASRSDRELWDTQYF
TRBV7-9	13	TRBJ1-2	CASSPRTGIGYTF
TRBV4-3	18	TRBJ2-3	CASSQEWVAGALMDTQYF